This T cell receptor (beta chain) is from a study of blood T cell repertoires in COVID-19. Study summary: The cDNA or gDNA used as material had been derived from T cells, B-cell-depleted T cells, or PBMCs.

Germline V CDR1 and CDR2: SGHTA, FQGTGA. V lost 5 bases and J lost 0; bases outside the gene matches: 2. The CDR3 has 15 amino acids. Generated by immunoSEQ multiplex PCR, the TCRdb table keeps only in-frame clones and is missing some. The table shows more than 200,000 clones, with 65% to 85% occurring only once. The rearrangement links TRBV7-3 to TRBJ2-2; 8 nucleotides line up with TRBD1. Sequenced: peripheral blood. The source of this sequence is a man in his forties or fifties with active or convalescent COVID-19. The CDR3 is CASSQGATNTGELFF. The CDR3 DNA sequence: TGTGCCAGCAGCCAGGGGGCCACGAACACCGGGGAGCTGTTTTTT.